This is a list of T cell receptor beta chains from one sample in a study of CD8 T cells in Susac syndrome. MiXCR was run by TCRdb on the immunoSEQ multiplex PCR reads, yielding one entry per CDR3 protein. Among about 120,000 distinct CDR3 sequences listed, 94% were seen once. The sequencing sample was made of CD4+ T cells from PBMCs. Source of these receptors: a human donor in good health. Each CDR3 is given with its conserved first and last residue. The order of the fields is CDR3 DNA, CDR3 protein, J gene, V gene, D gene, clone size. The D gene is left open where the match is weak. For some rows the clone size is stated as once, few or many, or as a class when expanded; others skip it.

cdr3_nt: TGTGCCAGCAGTGGGCAGGATTACGAGCAGTACTTC
cdr3_aa: CASSGQDYEQYF
j_call: TRBJ2-7
v_call: TRBV2
d_call: .
clone_size: few

cdr3_nt: TGTGCCAGCAGCCCCCGGGTAGCGGGAGGTGGGGATCGAGAGACCCAGTACTTC
cdr3_aa: CASSPRVAGGGDRETQYF
j_call: TRBJ2-5
v_call: TRBV7-2
d_call: TRBD2
clone_size: .

cdr3_nt: TGTGCCAGCAGCCAAGTCCTCTTCGGGTCCGCCAACACCGGGGAGCTGTTTTTT
cdr3_aa: CASSQVLFGSANTGELFF
j_call: TRBJ2-2
v_call: TRBV3-1
d_call: .
clone_size: .

cdr3_nt: TGTGCCAGCACCGTAAGCGGGAGTGGGGAGACCCAGTACTTC
cdr3_aa: CASTVSGSGETQYF
j_call: TRBJ2-5
v_call: TRBV12-3/TRBV12-4
d_call: TRBD2
clone_size: .

cdr3_nt: TGCAGTGCTAGAGATCTTACTTGGGCGGCGGGGACCGGGGAGCTGTTTTTT
cdr3_aa: CSARDLTWAAGTGELFF
j_call: TRBJ2-2
v_call: TRBV20-1
d_call: .
clone_size: .

cdr3_nt: TGTGCCTGGAGTACGGGACAGAGCTCTGGAAACACCATATATTTT
cdr3_aa: CAWSTGQSSGNTIYF
j_call: TRBJ1-3
v_call: TRBV30
d_call: TRBD1
clone_size: .

cdr3_nt: TGTGCCAGCAGCTGGGGTTTCGGGGAGCTGTTTTTT
cdr3_aa: CASSWGFGELFF
j_call: TRBJ2-2
v_call: TRBV7-3
d_call: .
clone_size: .

cdr3_nt: TGTGCCAGCAGTGCAGGGGGGGCTAGTGAGCAGTTCTTC
cdr3_aa: CASSAGGASEQFF
j_call: TRBJ2-1
v_call: TRBV2
d_call: .
clone_size: .

cdr3_nt: TGTGCCAGCAGCCAGGAGGACTCAAGTCCGGCTTTCTTT
cdr3_aa: CASSQEDSSPAFF
j_call: TRBJ1-1
v_call: TRBV3-1
d_call: .
clone_size: .

cdr3_nt: TGCAGTGCTAGAGAACAGATCAATCAGCCCCAGCATTTT
cdr3_aa: CSAREQINQPQHF
j_call: TRBJ1-5
v_call: TRBV20-1
d_call: .
clone_size: .

cdr3_nt: TGTGCCAGCTCACCACCGTCGGCTAGATTTGGACAAGAGACCCAGTACTTC
cdr3_aa: CASSPPSARFGQETQYF
j_call: TRBJ2-5
v_call: TRBV18
d_call: .
clone_size: .

cdr3_nt: TGCGCCAGCAGCTGGAGGAAATCGAACACTGAAGCTTTCTTT
cdr3_aa: CASSWRKSNTEAFF
j_call: TRBJ1-1
v_call: TRBV5-1
d_call: .
clone_size: .

cdr3_nt: TGTGCCAGCAGTGGACAGGGGGGTTCATCAGGGCAGTTCTTC
cdr3_aa: CASSGQGGSSGQFF
j_call: TRBJ2-1
v_call: TRBV2
d_call: TRBD1
clone_size: .

cdr3_nt: TGTGCCAGCAGCCAAGTTCTGCTCTGGGGTCGAGAGACCCAGTACTTC
cdr3_aa: CASSQVLLWGRETQYF
j_call: TRBJ2-5
v_call: TRBV3-1
d_call: .
clone_size: .

cdr3_nt: TGCGCCAGCAGCTTGAGCGGGACGCCAGTGGAGACCCAGTACTTC
cdr3_aa: CASSLSGTPVETQYF
j_call: TRBJ2-5
v_call: TRBV5-1
d_call: TRBD2
clone_size: .